These 27 T cell receptor beta chains originate from one sample sequenced in a study of cytomegalovirus exposure and HLA in healthy donors. It was with 60 Vbeta and 13 Jbeta primers that the PCR ran. Some clones are missing from TCRdb's copy, which holds only in-frame ones; the method was immunoSEQ multiplex PCR. The data contain about 140,000 clones, roughly three quarters of them singletons. The material sequenced was PBMCs. Every receptor here comes from a female donor in good health and CMV-seronegative.

V gene TRBV2 combines with J gene TRBJ1-1; D not certain. The V end lost 6 bases, the J end lost 1 base, and 6 bases lay between the germline ends. This CDR3 spans 12 amino acids. Per the germline V gene, CDR1 is SNHLY and CDR2 is FYNNEI. CDR3 sequence (DNA): TGTGCCAGCAGCCGACAGAACACTGAAGCTTTCTTT. Residues: CASSRQNTEAFF.

V gene TRBV11-3 combines with J gene TRBJ2-7, with 8 positions matching TRBD2. Germline V CDR1 and CDR2: SGHNT, YENEEA. V lost 3 bases, J lost 4 bases, and 2 bases stayed unmatched. This CDR3 spans 13 amino acids. The DNA for the CDR3 is TGTGCCAGCAGCTTCGGGGGGGCGTACGAGCAGTACTTC. It specifies CASSFGGAYEQYF.

Note on this clone: A read error may account for a junction end that differs from germline. This sequence joins TRBV9 and TRBJ1-6; 7 nucleotides agree with TRBD1. CDR1 and CDR2 from the germline V gene are SGDLS and YYNGEE. This CDR3 spans 16 amino acids. The DNA for the CDR3 is TGTGCCAGCAGCGGGGGACAGAGCTCCTATAATCCACCCCTCCACTTT. This encodes CASSGGQSSYNPPLHF.

This clone turned up a few times. The genes are TRBV11-3 and TRBJ2-7; 10 positions agree with TRBD2. Trimming took 5 bases from V and 6 from J; bases not matched to a gene: 10. Germline CDR1 and CDR2: SGHNT and YENEEA. The CDR3 covers 15 residues. CDR3 residues: CASSPPGLASGEQYF. CDR3 nucleotide sequence: TGTGCCAGCAGCCCCCCGGGACTAGCGAGTGGCGAGCAGTACTTC.

The sample holds one count of this clone. The chain is built from TRBV4-3 and TRBJ2-1; no definite D call. The CDR3 runs 15 residues. From germline, CDR1 is LGHNA and CDR2 YSLEER. V lost 1 base to trimming and J lost 2 bases, with 9 bases between them. The DNA for the CDR3 is TGCGCCAGCAGCCAAGGACCAGGAACCTACAATGAGCAGTTCTTC. Protein product: CASSQGPGTYNEQFF.

This chain uses TRBV28 with TRBJ1-5; D perhaps matches TRBD1 (5 bases). The CDR3 has 16 amino acids. Between the trimmed V and J ends, which lost 2 bases and 1 base, there was a span of 12 bases. Germline loops: CDR1 MDHEN, CDR2 SYDVKM. CDR3: CASSLSSQDSNQPQHF. The CDR3 coding sequence is TGTGCCAGCAGTTTAAGTTCACAGGACAGCAATCAGCCCCAGCATTTT.

This rearrangement joins TRBV20-1 to TRBJ1-1; no firm D call. CDR1 is DFQATT, CDR2 SNEGSKA, per germline (reference sequence). The CDR3 has 11 amino acids. V dropped 5 bases and J dropped 4 bases, with 8 bases sitting between them. As DNA, the CDR3 is TGCAGTGCTGGTAGATCCACTGAAGCTTTCTTT. Translating it yields CSAGRSTEAFF.

This rearrangement joins TRBV4-1 to TRBJ2-7, with TRBD1 matching over 10 bases. V gave up 1 base and J gave up 3 bases; unmatched junction bases: 15. The V gene's germline CDR1 is MGHRA and CDR2 YSYEKL. This CDR3 is 19 amino acids long. The CDR3 region is CASSQAATGGQAGYYEQYF. DNA for the CDR3: TGCGCCAGCAGCCAAGCTGCGACAGGGGGCCAGGCGGGTTACTACGAGCAGTACTTC.

The chain carries TRBV6-5 and TRBJ2-7; a weak D match, TRBD1 (5 bases). This CDR3 has 15 residues. The V gene lost 0 bases and the J gene lost 3 bases, with 12 bases spanning the gap. Germline V gene sequence: CDR1 MNHEY, CDR2 SVGAGI. Here the CDR3 DNA reads TGTGCCAGCAGTTACTCTTCAGGGTTCGTCTACGAGCAGTACTTC. Translated, it gives CASSYSSGFVYEQYF.

The chain has TRBV13 and TRBJ2-7; 8 bases line up with TRBD2. The V gene end was trimmed by 2 bases and the J gene end by 7 bases; junction bases not matched to a gene: 10. Germline V gives CDR1 PRHDT, CDR2 FYEKMQ (reference sequence). The CDR3 loop spans 15 amino acids. The CDR3 sequence: CASSLTASGSREQYF. The CDR3 nucleotides are TGTGCCAGCAGCTTAACGGCTAGCGGGTCTAGGGAGCAGTACTTC.

The chain is built from TRBV28 and TRBJ1-5; no firm D call. The V gene's germline CDR1 is MDHEN and CDR2 SYDVKM. The CDR3 has 14 residues. Trimming shortened V by 5 bases and J by 6 bases, and 14 bases separated the two germline ends. In DNA form, the CDR3 reads TGTGCCAGCAGTCCCCCCTTTTTCCGTCAGCCCCAGCATTTT. This encodes CASSPPFFRQPQHF. The entire variable domain, with the rest obtained from reference TRBV28 and TRBJ1-5, is as follows: DVKVTQSSRYLVKRTGEKVFLECVQDMDHENMFWYRQDPGLGLRLIYFSYDVKMKEKGDIPEGYSVSREKKERFSLILESASTNQTSMYLCASSPPFFRQPQHFGDGTRLSIL.

This clone was seen more than once but under ten times. The chain uses TRBV4-3 and TRBJ2-3; no firm D call. Between the trimmed V and J ends, which lost 0 bases and 3 bases, there was a span of 4 bases. Germline V CDR1 and CDR2: LGHNA, YSLEER. CDR3 length: 13 amino acids. The CDR3 region is CASSQEQTDTQYF. CDR3 nucleotides: TGCGCCAGCAGCCAAGAGCAGACAGATACGCAGTATTTT.

In this sample, this clone turned up once. The V call is TRBV5-4, the J call TRBJ1-2; maybe TRBD1 (5 bases). The CDR3 consists of 15 residues. Looked up from germline, CDR1 is SGHNT and CDR2 is YYREEE (reference sequence). V was clipped by 0 bases and J by 8 bases, with 17 bases between them. The CDR3 DNA reads TGTGCCAGCAGCTTGGCCCAGGGCCCCGCTAGGGGCTACACCTTC. Protein product: CASSLAQGPARGYTF. The full variable domain, rest sourced from reference TRBV5-4 and TRBJ1-2, is ETGVTQSPTHLIKTRGQQVTLRCSSQSGHNTVSWYQQALGQGPQFIFQYYREEENGRGNFPPRFSGLQFPNYSSELNVNALELDDSALYLCASSLAQGPARGYTFGSGTRLTVV.

As regards this clone: At the DNA level, this CDR3 is encoded by other sequences in the same sample as well. The chain uses TRBV29-1 and TRBJ1-1; 7 nucleotides line up with TRBD1. The CDR3 has 14 residues. From germline, CDR1 is SQVTM and CDR2 ANQGSEA. V gave up 7 bases and J gave up 9 bases; unmatched junction bases: 17. CDR3 loop: CSAYLQGEPYQAFF. The CDR3 DNA is TGCAGCGCATACCTGCAGGGGGAGCCTTATCAAGCTTTCTTT.

The gene calls are TRBV7-8 and TRBJ2-3, with 12 nucleotides matching TRBD2. The V and J ends lost 4 bases and 3 bases, in that order; junction bases with no gene match: 11. Germline V CDR1 and CDR2: SGHVS, FQNEAQ. CDR3 length equals 18 residues. The CDR3 region has the DNA TGTGCCAGCAGCTCGCATAGACACGGACTAGCGGGGACAGATACGCAGTATTTT. It translates to CASSSHRHGLAGTDTQYF.

The rearrangement joins TRBV11-3 to TRBJ2-7, with TRBD2 as a possible D gene (5 bases). Trimming removed 3 bases from V and 5 bases from J, with 8 bases in between. The CDR3 runs to 12 residues. Germline V gene data show CDR1 as SGHNT and CDR2 as YENEEA. CDR3 sequence: CASSLDSDEQYF. The CDR3 DNA is TGTGCCAGCAGCTTGGATAGCGACGAGCAGTACTTC.

The CDR3 protein is CASSPDRGGEQYF. In nucleotides, the CDR3 is TGTGCCAGCAGCCCCGACAGGGGGGGCGAGCAGTACTTC. The chain couples TRBV7-9 to TRBJ2-7; 9 bases are a match to TRBD1. V lost 5 bases, J lost 6 bases, and 5 bases stayed unmatched. The germline gives CDR1 SEHNR, CDR2 FQNEAQ (reference sequence). The CDR3 is made up of 13 amino acids.

This chain joins TRBV7-9 and TRBJ2-5; TRBD1 aligns across 8 bases. The V segment lost 3 bases and the J segment 4 bases; nucleotides outside the gene matches: 4. Looked up from germline, CDR1 is SEHNR and CDR2 is FQNEAQ (reference sequence). The CDR3 sequence is 14 residues long. CDR3 DNA: TGTGCCAGCAGCTTGACAGGGGTTCGAGAGACCCAGTACTTC. Its translation is CASSLTGVRETQYF. The variable domain in full, with the rest retrieved from reference TRBV7-9 and TRBJ2-5, is DTGVSQNPRHKITKRGQNVTFRCDPISEHNRLYWYRQTLGQGPEFLTYFQNEAQLEKSRLLSDRFSAERPKGSFSTLEIQRTEQGDSAMYLCASSLTGVRETQYFGPGTRLLVL.

The chain is built from TRBV28 and TRBJ1-6; D call uncertain. This CDR3 is 15 amino acids long. CDR1 and CDR2 (germline): MDHEN, SYDVKM. V lost 7 bases, J lost 10 bases, and 20 bases lay in between. Written as DNA, the CDR3 is TGTGCCAGCACCATCCGAACCGGGTTCGGCTCACCCCTCCACTTT. Translated: CASTIRTGFGSPLHF.

The chain recombines TRBV15 with TRBJ2-1; unclear D gene. The germline V gene has CDR1 LNHNV and CDR2 YYDKDF (reference sequence). The CDR3 covers 14 residues. V lost 5 bases and J lost 6, with 14 bases in between. CDR3: CATSDGYTINEQFF. As DNA, the CDR3 is TGTGCCACCAGCGACGGGTACACTATCAATGAGCAGTTCTTC. The full variable domain, completed using reference TRBV15 and TRBJ2-1, is DAMVIQNPRYQVTQFGKPVTLSCSQTLNHNVMYWYQQKSSQAPKLLFHYYDKDFNNEADTPDNFQSRRPNTSFCFLDIRSPGLGDTAMYLCATSDGYTINEQFFGPGTRLTVL.

The DNA for the CDR3 is TGTGCCAGTAGTATGACTAGCCCAGAGACCCAGTACTTC. Translated, it gives CASSMTSPETQYF. The rearrangement links TRBV19 to TRBJ2-5; 7 bases agree with TRBD2. This CDR3 region has 13 residues. V lost 3 bases to trimming and J lost 4 bases; unmatched junction nucleotides: 2. From germline, CDR1 is LNHDA and CDR2 SQIVND (reference sequence).

The CDR3 nucleotides are TGTGCCAGCAGTTTACGGTCTAATGAAAAACTGTTTTTT. Its protein product is CASSLRSNEKLFF. V gene TRBV6-6 combines with J gene TRBJ1-4, with D unclear. The CDR3 loop spans 13 amino acids. V was trimmed by 4 bases and J by 3 bases, leaving 6 bases between them. Germline assignment: CDR1 MNHNY and CDR2 SVGAGI (reference sequence).

The gene calls are TRBV29-1 and TRBJ2-5; perhaps TRBD2 as D (6 bases). From germline, CDR1 is SQVTM and CDR2 ANQGSEA. This CDR3 has 15 amino acids. The ends were cut back, 0 bases at V and 2 bases at J, with 13 bases in the middle. CDR3 bases: TGCAGCGTTGAAGATCTTTCCGGGGGTCAAGAGACCCAGTACTTC. This codes for CSVEDLSGGQETQYF.

The chain employs TRBV28 and TRBJ2-5; possible D gene TRBD1, 6 bases. Germline V gives CDR1 MDHEN, CDR2 SYDVKM. The CDR3 totals 16 residues. Trimming removed 4 bases from V and 7 bases from J, with 22 bases in between. The CDR3 DNA reads as TGTGCCAGCAGTTCCCCGGGACACATATTTGTTAGGACCCAGTACTTC. This gives the protein CASSSPGHIFVRTQYF.

This clone came up a few times. The rearrangement uses TRBV2 and TRBJ1-1, with 8 nucleotides matching TRBD1. V dropped 4 bases and J dropped 1; count of bases not matched to a gene: 11. The CDR3 extends over 17 amino acids. Germline V gene data show CDR1 as SNHLY and CDR2 as FYNNEI. CDR3 region: CASSATRGQAGNTEAFF. Written as DNA, the CDR3 is TGTGCCAGCAGTGCGACCAGGGGGCAGGCAGGGAACACTGAAGCTTTCTTT.

V is TRBV6-6 and J is TRBJ1-5; possible D gene TRBD1, 5 bases. This CDR3 is built from 14 residues. Trimming pared 0 bases from V and 7 bases from J, leaving 10 bases between. CDR1 MNHNY and CDR2 SVGAGI come from the germline V gene (reference sequence). CDR3 sequence reads: CASSYSIGGQPQHF. In nucleotides, the CDR3 is TGTGCCAGCAGTTACTCGATTGGGGGGCAGCCCCAGCATTTT.

The chain is built from TRBV28 and TRBJ1-2, with D unclear. Trimming stripped 7 bases from V and 8 bases from J, with 11 bases between. Germline assignment: CDR1 MDHEN and CDR2 SYDVKM. CDR3 length: 11 amino acids. DNA of the CDR3: TGTGCCAGCACCGCCAGTAGCGGCTACACCTTC. Its translation is CASTASSGYTF.